The 29 T cell receptor beta chains in this list originate from one sample, sequenced in a study of blood T cell repertoires in COVID-19. Repertoires were generated with immunoSEQ multiplex PCR, while TCRdb's copy carries only in-frame clones and drops some. The sample contains about 250,000 clones, approximately 86% of which appear only once. Sequenced material: PBMCs or T cells enriched from blood (not recorded which). These receptors came from a woman between 50 and 59 years old who had recovered from COVID-19.

V usage is TRBV7-2 and J usage is TRBJ2-7; 10 bases fit TRBD1. The CDR3 covers 17 residues. Per the germline V gene, CDR1 is SGHTA and CDR2 is FQGNSA. V lost 0 bases to trimming and J lost 4 bases; unmatched junction nucleotides: 9. The DNA for the CDR3 is TGTGCCAGCAGCTTAGCGGGGACAGGGGAGGTTAAGTACGAGCAGTACTTC. It specifies CASSLAGTGEVKYEQYF.

This chain connects TRBV6-5 to TRBJ2-5; TRBD2 matches 9 bases. V was pared by 3 bases and J by 5 bases, with 4 bases of the junction left unmatched. The germline V gene encodes CDR1 MNHEY and CDR2 SVGAGI. There are 14 residues in the CDR3. The CDR3 spells CASSYAGGGETQYF. CDR3 nucleotides: TGTGCCAGCAGTTATGCGGGAGGGGGGGAGACCCAGTACTTC.

The gene calls are TRBV29-1 and TRBJ2-5, with 8 bases lining up with TRBD1. J was trimmed by 5 bases and V by 4 bases; bases with no gene match: 9. Germline assignment: CDR1 SQVTM and CDR2 ANQGSEA. The CDR3 has 14 amino acids. The DNA for the CDR3 is TGCAGCGTTGTTTATAGGACAGGGCGGGAGACCCAGTACTTC. Protein product: CSVVYRTGRETQYF. The full variable domain, its missing parts supplied by reference TRBV29-1 and TRBJ2-5, is SAVISQKPSRDICQRGTSLTIQCQVDSQVTMMFWYRQQPGQSLTLIATANQGSEATYESGFVIDKFPISRPNLTFSTLTVSNMSPEDSSIYLCSVVYRTGRETQYFGPGTRLLVL.

V gene TRBV7-9 combines with J gene TRBJ2-7; 7 bases match TRBD1. Losses at the gene ends were 5 bases for V and 3 bases for J; bases not matched to a gene: 7. The CDR3 consists of 14 residues. The germline gives CDR1 SEHNR, CDR2 FQNEAQ (reference sequence). CDR3 in amino acids: CASSNRDSFYEQYF. CDR3 nucleotide sequence: TGTGCCAGCAGCAACCGGGACAGTTTCTACGAGCAGTACTTC.

CDR3 DNA sequence: TGCGCCAGCAGCCAAGAGACTAGCGGGAGGTTCGGCTCCTACAATGAGCAGTTCTTC. Translation: CASSQETSGRFGSYNEQFF. The chain links TRBV4-3 to TRBJ2-1; 13 bases map to TRBD2. Germline CDR1 reads LGHNA; CDR2 reads YSLEER. The CDR3 covers 19 residues. V lost 0 bases to trimming and J lost 0 bases; unmatched junction nucleotides: 5.

V gene TRBV19 combines with J gene TRBJ2-7; 8 nucleotides line up with TRBD1. The J segment lost 5 bases and the V segment lost 3 bases, leaving 3 bases of the junction unmatched. Looked up from germline, CDR1 is LNHDA and CDR2 is SQIVND (reference sequence). There are 13 residues in the CDR3. For the CDR3, the DNA is TGTGCCAGTAGTATCCAGGGGGCGAACGAGCAGTACTTC. It codes for CASSIQGANEQYF.

The chain has TRBV6-1 and TRBJ1-1, with D possibly matching TRBD1 (6 bases). V was trimmed by 3 bases and J by 8 bases, leaving 19 bases between them. The CDR3 spans 15 residues. In germline, CDR1 is MNHNS, CDR2 SASEGT. The CDR3 is CASSDRDMTIREAFF. The CDR3 DNA reads TGTGCCAGCAGTGACCGGGACATGACTATTAGGGAAGCTTTCTTT.

The J gene is TRBJ2-7, the V gene TRBV7-2; D is ambiguous. The germline V gene encodes CDR1 SGHTA and CDR2 FQGNSA. V lost 1 base and J lost 2, with 12 bases in between. The CDR3 length is 15 residues. The CDR3 sequence is CASSLDQRKAYEQYF. CDR3 DNA: TGTGCCAGCAGCTTAGACCAGCGAAAGGCCTACGAGCAGTACTTC.

The rearrangement links TRBV28 to TRBJ2-7; 10 bases fit TRBD1. The V gene end was trimmed by 5 bases and the J gene end by 2 bases; junction bases not matched to a gene: 3. This CDR3 comprises 14 residues. Germline V CDR1 and CDR2: MDHEN, SYDVKM. The CDR3 DNA sequence: TGTGCCAGCAGTCCCGGACAGGGGGCCTACGAGCAGTACTTC. Protein product: CASSPGQGAYEQYF.

The CDR3: CASSHQLAGVYNEQFF. CDR3 nucleotides: TGTGCCAGCAGCCACCAACTAGCGGGAGTTTACAATGAGCAGTTCTTC. This chain links TRBV3-1 (or the pseudogene TRBV3-2) with TRBJ2-1; 11 nucleotides match TRBD2. Germline assignment: CDR1 LGHDT and CDR2 YNNKEL (reference sequence). The CDR3 is 16 amino acids. The V and J ends lost 3 bases and 4 bases, in that order; junction bases with no gene match: 5.

The CDR3: CASSAEGLAGIETQYF. CDR3 sequence (DNA): TGTGCCAGCAGCGCAGAAGGACTAGCGGGGATAGAGACCCAGTACTTC. The rearrangement links TRBV13 to TRBJ2-5; TRBD2 matches at 12 bases. Trimming took 5 bases from V and 4 from J; bases not matched to a gene: 8. CDR1 PRHDT and CDR2 FYEKMQ come from the germline V gene (reference sequence). This CDR3 contains 16 residues.

The rearrangement links TRBV4-1 to TRBJ2-2; D is possibly TRBD2 (6 bases). Germline assignment: CDR1 MGHRA and CDR2 YSYEKL. Trimming left V 4 bases short and J 3 bases short, with 21 bases between. This CDR3 has 18 residues. CDR3 bases: TGCGCCAGCAGCCTATCCGCCTTTGGCGGGACGTACACCGGGGAGCTGTTTTTT. Translating gives CASSLSAFGGTYTGELFF.

The V call is TRBV29-1, the J call TRBJ2-1; tentatively, D is TRBD2 (5 bases). With 4 bases removed from V and 4 bases from J, the gap between germline ends came to 11 bases. Germline V gives CDR1 SQVTM, CDR2 ANQGSEA. The length of the CDR3 is 13 residues. CDR3 nucleotides: TGCAGCGTTGTATTCGGGAATTACAATGAGCAGTTCTTC. Protein: CSVVFGNYNEQFF.

The chain joins TRBV3-1 (or the pseudogene TRBV3-2) to TRBJ1-5, with D unresolved. V lost 3 bases and J lost 6, with 12 bases in between. The CDR3 length is 14 residues. Germline CDR1 and CDR2: LGHDT and YNNKEL (reference sequence). The chain's CDR3 is CASSHGREGQPQHF. CDR3 nucleotides: TGTGCCAGCAGCCATGGTCGGGAAGGTCAGCCCCAGCATTTT.

This chain links TRBV29-1 with TRBJ1-1; D is possibly TRBD1 (6 bases). The CDR3 spans 13 residues. V was cut by 5 bases and J by 4 bases, with 14 bases left in between. CDR1 is SQVTM and CDR2 is ANQGSEA in the germline V gene. This chain's CDR3 is CSVSRGSSTEAFF. CDR3 nucleotides: TGCAGCGTTTCGAGGGGGTCAAGCACTGAAGCTTTCTTT.

V gene TRBV6-1 combines with J gene TRBJ2-3; 7 bases fit TRBD2. The CDR3 consists of 15 residues. V dropped 3 bases and J dropped 4; count of bases not matched to a gene: 7. Germline CDR1 reads MNHNS; CDR2 reads SASEGT. The CDR3 sequence is CASSDGPSGADTQYF. The CDR3 DNA sequence: TGTGCCAGCAGTGACGGTCCTAGCGGCGCAGATACGCAGTATTTT.

The V gene is TRBV7-3, the J gene TRBJ2-5; 9 bases agree with TRBD1. The CDR3 has 13 residues. Trimming at V came to 5 bases and at J to 5 bases, leaving 3 bases not matched to a gene. CDR1 is SGHTA and CDR2 is FQGTGA in the germline V gene. CDR3 loop: CASSRGQGETQYF. Here the CDR3 DNA reads TGTGCCAGCAGCCGCGGACAGGGGGAGACCCAGTACTTC. Based on the CDR3 plus reference TRBV7-3 and TRBJ2-5, the full variable domain is GAGVSQTPSNKVTEKGKYVELRCDPISGHTALYWYRQSLGQGPEFLIYFQGTGAADDSGLPNDRFFAVRPEGSVSTLKIQRTERGDSAVYLCASSRGQGETQYFGPGTRLLVL.

The chain carries TRBV29-1 and TRBJ1-1, with a weak D call TRBD1 (5 bases). V lost 6 bases and J 0 bases, leaving 8 bases between the germline ends. Germline CDR1 SQVTM, CDR2 ANQGSEA. This CDR3 region has 12 residues. This CDR3 reads CSVTTVNTEAFF. The CDR3 nucleotides read TGCAGCGTAACGACAGTGAACACTGAAGCTTTCTTT.

V and J are TRBV7-2 and TRBJ2-1; D is unclear. Germline V gene data show CDR1 as SGHTA and CDR2 as FQGNSA. The germline V and J ends were trimmed by 3 bases and 8 bases, with 5 bases remaining between them. The CDR3 totals 11 residues. As DNA, the CDR3 is TGTGCCAGCAGCTTCCTCGATGAGCAGTTCTTC. It translates to CASSFLDEQFF. Complete variable domain (other parts from reference TRBV7-2 and TRBJ2-1): GAGVSQSPSNKVTEKGKDVELRCDPISGHTALYWYRQSLGQGLEFLIYFQGNSAPDKSGLPSDRFSAERTGGSVSTLTIQRTQQEDSAVYLCASSFLDEQFFGPGTRLTVL.

The genes are TRBV30 and TRBJ1-2, with 7 positions matching TRBD1. Germline V CDR1 and CDR2: GTSNPN, SVGIG (reference sequence). The CDR3 contains 15 residues. V gave up 3 bases and J gave up 4 bases; unmatched junction bases: 11. CDR3 nucleotide sequence: TGTGCCTGGAGCCACGAGGGGGCGTTGAGCTATGGCTACACCTTC. Translated, it gives CAWSHEGALSYGYTF.

The V call is TRBV19, the J call TRBJ1-5, with D perhaps TRBD1 (6 bases). The CDR3 has 15 residues. V was clipped by 5 bases and J by 6 bases, with 17 bases between them. In germline, CDR1 is LNHDA, CDR2 SQIVND (reference sequence). This chain's CDR3 is CASSFSAGVAQPQHF. The CDR3 DNA reads TGTGCCAGTAGTTTCAGCGCAGGGGTCGCTCAGCCCCAGCATTTT.

This chain links TRBV29-1 with TRBJ2-7; TRBD2 is a possible D gene (5 bases). Between the trimmed V and J ends, which lost 2 bases and 5 bases, there was a span of 10 bases. From germline, CDR1 is SQVTM and CDR2 ANQGSEA. The CDR3 consists of 12 residues. In DNA, the CDR3 is TGCAGCGTTGAACTTACGGGGAACGAGCAGTACTTC. Amino acid sequence: CSVELTGNEQYF.

The rearrangement joins TRBV9 to TRBJ2-7; 8 bases are shared with TRBD2. The CDR3 covers 14 residues. Germline V gene sequence: CDR1 SGDLS, CDR2 YYNGEE. The junction had 7 bases not matched to a gene; V was cut back by 5 bases and J by 3 bases. The CDR3 DNA follows: TGTGCCAGCAGTCCGGGGGGGACCAACTACGAGCAGTACTTC. Protein product: CASSPGGTNYEQYF.

V is TRBV5-4 and J is TRBJ2-7; 10 nucleotides line up with TRBD2. CDR1 and CDR2 from the germline V gene are SGHNT and YYREEE (reference sequence). V gave up 5 bases and J gave up 2 bases; unmatched junction bases: 7. The CDR3 loop spans 15 amino acids. As DNA, the CDR3 is TGTGCCAGCAGGAAAGGACTAGCGGAAACCTACGAGCAGTACTTC. Protein sequence: CASRKGLAETYEQYF.

V is TRBV21-1 and J is TRBJ2-2; the table's D gene call, TRBD2, was not cross checked with the DNA. TRBV21-1 is marked as a pseudogene. This CDR3 comprises 16 residues. The CDR3 loop reads CARGPTSGSNTGELFF. The DNA of the CDR3 is TGTGCCAGGGGCCCGACTAGCGGGAGTAACACCGGGGAGCTGTTTTTT.

The V call is TRBV10-2, the J call TRBJ2-7; D might be TRBD2 (8 bases). The CDR3 extends over 17 amino acids. V lost 8 bases and J lost 5, with 28 bases in between. Germline V gives CDR1 WSHSY, CDR2 SAAADI. In nucleotides, the CDR3 is TGCGCCAGCGCGCAGGGGGTGGGCGGGAGGAGCCGTGACGAGCAGTACTTC. This codes for CASAQGVGGRSRDEQYF.

The rearrangement links TRBV27 to TRBJ1-4; tentatively, D is TRBD1 (6 bases). V shed 6 bases and J shed 10 bases, with 18 bases lying between them. CDR1 is MNHEY, CDR2 SMNVEV, per germline (reference sequence). The CDR3 contains 14 residues. The DNA of the CDR3 is TGTGCCAGCAGCCCGACGGGAGGGGGGCCAAAACTGTTTTTT. It codes for CASSPTGGGPKLFF.

The V and J genes are TRBV7-2 and TRBJ1-5; TRBD1 aligns across 7 bases. The CDR3 extends over 13 amino acids. From germline, CDR1 is SGHTA and CDR2 FQGNSA. With 2 bases clipped from V and 7 bases from J, the junction kept 2 bases outside the gene matches. For the CDR3, the DNA is TGTGCCAGCAGCTTACAGGGGGACCAGCCCCAGCATTTT. Residues: CASSLQGDQPQHF. The whole variable domain, remainder taken from reference TRBV7-2 and TRBJ1-5, is GAGVSQSPSNKVTEKGKDVELRCDPISGHTALYWYRQSLGQGLEFLIYFQGNSAPDKSGLPSDRFSAERTGGSVSTLTIQRTQQEDSAVYLCASSLQGDQPQHFGDGTRLSIL.

V gene TRBV5-4 combines with J gene TRBJ2-5; 10 bases match TRBD2. The germline V gene has CDR1 SGHNT and CDR2 YYREEE (reference sequence). The CDR3 has 18 amino acids. V lost 1 base, J lost 5 bases, and 14 bases stayed unmatched. The CDR3 loop is CASSLRFKAGGPRETQYF. The CDR3 region has the DNA TGTGCCAGCAGCTTGCGTTTTAAAGCGGGAGGGCCCCGGGAGACCCAGTACTTC.